The following is a T cell receptor beta chain sequence with its context. Its binding antigen is unknown. Nothing much larger sits one base from this clone, and base qualities are not available. The data derive from a study of OX40 agonist ivuxolimab in advanced cancers. Background for the entire study: Ivuxolimab was a fully human IgG2 agonistic monoclonal antibody targeting the costimulatory receptor OX40 (CD134). Intravenous ivuxolimab was administered to patients every 2 weeks at six dose levels: 0.01, 0.1, 0.3, 1.5, 3 and 10 mg/kg. Of the approximately 50 dose-escalation patients, hepatocellular carcinoma was present in 19, melanoma in about 15, renal cell carcinoma in 9 and head and neck cancer in 9. In the dose-escalation cohort, approximately 82% of patients were male, and the mean age was 60 years with a range of roughly 23 to 79. Prior anti-PD-1, anti-PD-L1 or anti-CTLA-4 therapy was permitted, and 30% to 50% of dose-escalation patients had received checkpoint inhibitors. Partial responses occurred in three dose-escalation patients, of whom one had hepatocellular carcinoma and two had cutaneous melanoma. Peripheral TCRbeta sequencing aimed to test whether ivuxolimab altered TCR sequence diversity and caused clonal T-cell expansion. The paper reports the monotherapy dose-escalation portion (N of about 52 patients) of the phase I ivuxolimab trial. What the research found in general, with its limitations: After ivuxolimab, more expanded clones were found on average in CD8+ T cells than in CD4+ T cells. In the 0.1-3.0 mg/kg groups, partial responders had among the lowest normalized peripheral clonal expansion, particularly in CD8+ T cells. Low levels of normalized T-cell clonal expansion were also seen in some nonresponding patients. Which antigens the clonally expanded peripheral T cells were specific for was not determined. At doses of 0.1 to 3.0 mg/kg, clonal expansion of both CD4+ and CD8+ T cells in blood was seen between baseline and week 6.

To sequence the TCRbeta CDR3 region, genomic DNA was isolated from the sorted cells. The immunoSEQ Assay was used to sequence the TCRbeta CDR3 regions. This immuneACCESS table, as held by TCRdb, lists in-frame sequences with V and J called but not all clones. Of the missing ones, under half trace to an unresolved V gene in checked studies; the others have no known cause. This sample gives about 61,000 clones in total; about 85% of them show up just once. The ten largest clones capture about 1.2% of the sample. The CDR3 numbers 16 residues from cysteine through phenylalanine. The sequence is cut down to CDR3 DNA, 48 bases in frame from base 1. Based on the germline V gene (reference sequence), the CDR1 and CDR2 sequences are MNHEY and SMNVEV. Unmatched junction bases come to 10, with V trimmed by 3 bases and J by 2 bases. The trial excluded patients who had a history of autoimmune disease or were on systemic immunosuppression. In every dose cohort, peripheral blood was drawn for TCR sequencing at baseline, cycle 4 day 1, and cycle 7 day 1. Samples were obtained from an open-label, multicenter, first-in-human phase I dose-escalation trial of ivuxolimab. The trial enrolled adults with locally advanced or metastatic head and neck squamous cell, hepatocellular, melanoma or renal cell carcinoma. CD4+ and CD8+ T cells were sorted separately from peripheral blood before TCR sequencing.

This receptor was taken from an adult with an advanced solid tumor such as melanoma, head and neck, liver or kidney cancer. This receptor chain uses TRBV27 and TRBJ2-7, with 7 bases matching TRBD2. The sequences come from CD4+ or CD8+ T cells sorted from blood, collected in a trial of the OX40 agonist ivuxolimab. The base sequence is TGTGCCAGCAGTTTCCTTACTAGCGCCGAACCCTACGAGCAGTACTTC. This translates into CASSFLTSAEPYEQYF.